This T cell receptor beta chain was documented in a study of human T cells and chemical hapten exposure. General observations from the study: High-frequency TCRs, those above 1 in 1000, stayed the same after DPC sensitization.

The table lists this clonotype with a few counts. The antigen remains unidentified. MiXCR was run by TCRdb on the RACE reads, yielding one entry per CDR3 protein. Among around 130,000 distinct CDR3 sequences listed, about 11% were seen once. The CDR3 is 17 amino acids. V was cut by 3 bases and J by 4 bases, with 16 bases left in between. Per the germline V gene, CDR1 is MDHEN and CDR2 is SYDVKM. Time point here: patch test 3, about 24 weeks after DPC sensitization. Treatment noted: therapeutic diphenylcyclopropenone sensitization with weekly scalp DPC. The sequence was obtained from a woman aged 45-65 years with alopecia areata. Some clones in this sample may be carry-over from other donors' samples. Sequencing was performed on whole blood, taken in connection with sensitization to the hapten diphenylcyclopropenone (DPC). The chain is built from TRBV28 and TRBJ2-6; D possibly corresponds to TRBD1 (6 bases). CDR3 region: CASSLYGQLSGANVLTF. CDR3 coding DNA: TGTGCCAGCAGTTTGTACGGACAGCTGTCGGGGGCCAACGTCCTGACTTTC.